This is a list of T cell receptor beta chains from one sample in a study of memory B cells and T cells in multiple sclerosis. For these TCRs, the target antigens are not known. Data came from immunoSEQ multiplex PCR; TCRdb stores just in-frame clones and leaves some out. Altogether over 35,000 clones are present, 82% being singletons, with the ten largest covering approximately 1.2%. Material for sequencing was PBMCs from blood kept in culture. The receptors here all came from a human donor with multiple sclerosis. CDR3s include the opening cysteine and the closing phenylalanine or tryptophan. The D gene is left open where the match is weak. Not all rows give a size; the values are once, few, many and, for expanded clones, a class.

d_call,v_call,clone_size,j_call,cdr3_nt,cdr3_aa
TRBD2,TRBV7-2,once,TRBJ2-3,TGTGCCAGCAGCTTAGTACCTAGCGGGGGGGCAGATACGCAGTATTTT,CASSLVPSGGADTQYF
TRBD2,TRBV7-2,NA,TRBJ2-5,TGTGCCAGCAGCTTAAAAGCGGGGGGCACGGAGACCCAGTACTTC,CASSLKAGGTETQYF
NA,TRBV2,NA,TRBJ2-7,TGTGCCAGCATTCAGATTTCGAGCGGCGAGCAGTACTTC,CASIQISSGEQYF
TRBD1,TRBV4-1,NA,TRBJ2-7,TGCGCCAGCAGCCAACGGGACAGGGATAACTACGAGCAGTACTTC,CASSQRDRDNYEQYF
NA,TRBV5-1,NA,TRBJ1-6,TGCGCCAGCAGCTTACAGGACGGGGCCAGCTCCTATAATTCACCCCTCCACTTT,CASSLQDGASSYNSPLHF
NA,TRBV5-6,NA,TRBJ2-7,TGTGCCAGCAGCTCCCTAATTGAGCAGTACTTC,CASSSLIEQYF
NA,TRBV7-8,NA,TRBJ2-3,TGTGCCAGCAGCTTAGCGTGGGCCGCAGATACGCAGTATTTT,CASSLAWAADTQYF
NA,TRBV9,NA,TRBJ2-2,TGTGCCAGCAGCGTAGTTGGCCGGGGAAACACCGGGGAGCTGTTTTTT,CASSVVGRGNTGELFF
NA,TRBV30,once,TRBJ1-1,TGTGCCTGGATGGGGGGCCACATGAACACTGAAGCTTTCTTT,CAWMGGHMNTEAFF
NA,TRBV4-1,few,TRBJ2-7,TGCGCCAGCAGCCAAGGCCAGGACCGCTCCTACGAGCAGTACTTC,CASSQGQDRSYEQYF
NA,TRBV4-2,NA,TRBJ2-3,TGTGCCAGCGGGACATCAGCCACAGATACGCAGTATTTT,CASGTSATDTQYF
TRBD1,TRBV10-1,NA,TRBJ2-1,TGCGCCAGCAGTGAGACGGCCGGACAGGGGGTCAATGAGCAGTTCTTC,CASSETAGQGVNEQFF
NA,TRBV20-1,NA,TRBJ2-7,TGCAGTGCAACGGACCCTGGCAAGCAGTACTTC,CSATDPGKQYF
NA,TRBV7-9,few,TRBJ1-4,TGTGCCAGCAGCTTAGGGCAGATGGTTGGAGAAAAACTGTTTTTT,CASSLGQMVGEKLFF
TRBD1,TRBV5-8,NA,TRBJ1-2,TGTGCCAGCAGCGGACAGGGGGCGAGCTATGGCTACACCTTC,CASSGQGASYGYTF
NA,TRBV5-1,NA,TRBJ1-2,TGCGCCAGCAGCTACGGGACGGTCTATGGCTACACCTTC,CASSYGTVYGYTF
NA,TRBV30,few,TRBJ1-1,TGTGCCTGGAGGGCAGGGGACCATACTGAAGCTTTCTTT,CAWRAGDHTEAFF
TRBD1,TRBV2,NA,TRBJ2-7,TGTGCCGGCCGGGACAGGGGTTACGAGCAGTACTTC,CAGRDRGYEQYF